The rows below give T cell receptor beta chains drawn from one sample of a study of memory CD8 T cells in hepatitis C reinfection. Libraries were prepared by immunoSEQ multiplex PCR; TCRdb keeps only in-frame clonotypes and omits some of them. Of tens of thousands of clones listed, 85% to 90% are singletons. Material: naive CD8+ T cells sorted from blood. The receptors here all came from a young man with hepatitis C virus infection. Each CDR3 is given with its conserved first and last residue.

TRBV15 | CATSPPQRGANVLTF
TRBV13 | CASSLTGISTDTQYF
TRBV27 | CASSLMGAGTGELFF
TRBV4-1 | CASSPTGLNSYNSPLHF
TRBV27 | CASSLMSSRSYNEQFF
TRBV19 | CASSKGTDYSPLHF
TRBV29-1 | CSVVLATYNEQFF
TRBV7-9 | CASRSLQGLAFF
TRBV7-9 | CASSLNIGAGNTIYF
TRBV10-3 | CAISDETSNTGELFF
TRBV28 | CASSLLVEGYIETGELFF
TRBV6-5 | CASSPYPYYEQYF
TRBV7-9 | CASSLYYNEQFF
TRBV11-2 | CASSSGTSGYEQYF
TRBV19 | CASTRQGPYNEQFF
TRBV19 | CASSISRNTEAFF
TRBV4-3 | CASSQEWEVVNTEAFF
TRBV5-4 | CASSLAGLGTYEQYF
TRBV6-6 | CASSPSGTSGINEQFF
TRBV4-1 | CASSQGGLAGANNEQFF
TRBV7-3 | CASSSPRSRDWNTGELFF
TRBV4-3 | CASSQDVPGLAGGVSYNEQFF
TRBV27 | CASSPSPSPSNNEQFF
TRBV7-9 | CASSLDPGSPLHF
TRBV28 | CASSLLEATNEKLFF
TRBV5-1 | CASSSGLAGQETQYF
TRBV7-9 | CASSFSAGGPDTQYF
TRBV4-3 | CASSSQLAGGINTGELFF
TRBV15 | CATSSTPSYNEQFF
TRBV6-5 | CASSELDRDEKLFF
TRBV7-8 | CASSYDRSGGTDTQYF
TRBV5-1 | CASSLEGSAYNEQFF
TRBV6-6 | CASSYGPGGTQYF
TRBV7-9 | CASSSPLGNEQFF
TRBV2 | CASSERGIETQYF
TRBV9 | CASSVEGSGGPQETQYF
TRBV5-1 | CASSQGQGYNEQFF
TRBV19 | CASSSKQGVTEAFF
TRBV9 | CASSVGTGVVEKLFF
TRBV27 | CASSRDASSATNEKLFF
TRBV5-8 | CASSFRGPVGELFF
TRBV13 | CASSLGRGPYNEQFF
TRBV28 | CASSFLEQGAMNTEAFF
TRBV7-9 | CASSLRTSGRARQETQYF
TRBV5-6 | CASSLVASGIQETQYF
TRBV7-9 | CASSPLQGATNEKLFF
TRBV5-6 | CASSFGSSYEQYF
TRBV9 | CASSVAGGREGGEQYF
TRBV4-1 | CASSQVTGTPYEQYF
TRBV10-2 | CASRGTFGTNEKLFF
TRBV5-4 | CASSLVADTQYF
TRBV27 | CASSSLGGTDTQYF
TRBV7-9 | CASSLPAPPAGLTDTQYF
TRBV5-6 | CASSHDRDITEAFF
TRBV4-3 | CASTPLAGRYEQYF
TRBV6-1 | CASRSGSYGYTF
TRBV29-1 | CSVEWSGGQETQYF
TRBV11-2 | CASSPWAGEGNEQFF